These T cell receptor beta chains were read from a single sample in a study of blood T cells in healthy people across ages. TCRdb passed the 5' RACE reads through MiXCR, listing each CDR3 protein once. The profile covers 1.5 million to 1.8 million distinct CDR3 sequences, with about 42% appearing a single time and less than 5% taken by the ten largest. Sequenced input: blood. These receptors were taken from a woman between 18 and 29 years old in good health. Each CDR3 is given with its conserved first and last residue. D genes are given only for firm matches. A row's size may be missing; if present it is once, few, many or a size class.

clone_size d_call j_call v_call cdr3_nt cdr3_aa
once TRBD1 TRBJ2-7 TRBV14 TGTGCCAGCAGCGCCCACAGGGGTCTCTACGAGCAGTACTTC CASSAHRGLYEQYF
- - TRBJ2-7 TRBV6-1 TGTGCCAGCAGAAGGACGGAGAGCTCCTACGAGCAGTACTTC CASRRTESSYEQYF
few - TRBJ2-5 TRBV6-5 TGTGCCAGCAGTTACTCGCCGACGGACCAAGAGACCCAGTACTTC CASSYSPTDQETQYF
once - TRBJ2-7 TRBV2 TGTGCCAGCGGCGGGGACCCCGGGCCCTACGAGCAGTACTTC CASGGDPGPYEQYF
once - TRBJ2-1 TRBV5-1 TGCGCCAGCAGTGGCCAGGGAAGGGCTGAGCAGTTCTTC CASSGQGRAEQFF
- - TRBJ2-2 TRBV3-1 TGTGCCAGCAGTGGGGCTTGGGACACCGGGGAGCTGTTTTTT CASSGAWDTGELFF
few - TRBJ2-1 TRBV11-3 TGTGCCAGCAGCTTATCGTCGGGGGCGAATGAGCAGTTCTTC CASSLSSGANEQFF
- - TRBJ1-4 TRBV7-9 TGTGCCAGCAACTTAGACCTAACCAAGACGGGTAATGAAAAACTGTTTTTT CASNLDLTKTGNEKLFF
- TRBD2 TRBJ2-7 TRBV29-1 TGCAGCGTTGAAGTAGGCGGGAGTGGAGAACACGAGCAGTACTTC CSVEVGGSGEHEQYF
- - TRBJ1-2 TRBV2 TGTGCCAGCAGCCAAATGGGGGGCGCTGGCTATGGCTACACCTTC CASSQMGGAGYGYTF
few - TRBJ2-2 TRBV10-3 TGTGCCATCAGTCAGAACACCGGGGAGCTGTTTTTT CAISQNTGELFF
many TRBD2 TRBJ2-7 TRBV9 TGTGCCAGCAGCGTAGCGGGGGGGCCGTATGAGCAGTACTTC CASSVAGGPYEQYF
- TRBD2 TRBJ2-7 TRBV4-3 TGCGCCAGCAGCCAAGGGCAAACTAGCGGCTACGAGCAGTACTTC CASSQGQTSGYEQYF
- TRBD2 TRBJ2-1 TRBV7-8 TGTGCCATAACGGCGGGGGCCTACAATGAGCAGTTCTTC CAITAGAYNEQFF
once TRBD1 TRBJ1-6 TRBV2 TGTGCCAGCAGTTACGCAGGGGGCGATAATTCACCCCTCCACTTT CASSYAGGDNSPLHF
- TRBD2 TRBJ2-5 TRBV11-2 TGTGCCAGCAGCTTGAGGCGGGGGGGCGGCGAGACCCAGTACTTC CASSLRRGGGETQYF
- - TRBJ1-4 TRBV20-1 TGCAGTGCTAGAGGGACAGCGAGTAATGAAAAACTGTTTTTT CSARGTASNEKLFF
- TRBD2 TRBJ2-5 TRBV6-5 TGTGCCAGCAGTGACGGGACTAGCACGGAGACCCAGTACTTC CASSDGTSTETQYF
- TRBD1 TRBJ2-7 TRBV29-1 TGCAGCGTTGGAGGGGGCCCTTACGAGCAGTACTTC CSVGGGPYEQYF
few - TRBJ2-1 TRBV5-6 TGTGCCAGCAGCTTCCGTAGGGATGAGCAGTTCTTC CASSFRRDEQFF
- - TRBJ2-7 TRBV27 TGTGCCAGCAGTTTCAGGGGTCGGTACAATGAGCAGTACTTC CASSFRGRYNEQYF
- - TRBJ2-3 TRBV10-3 TGTGCCACCAGTGAGTTTGATCCTACTAGCACAGATACGCAGTATTTT CATSEFDPTSTDTQYF
- - TRBJ1-5 TRBV30 TGTGCCTGGAGTAACGTTTTAGGTTCTGGGCCCCAGCATTTT CAWSNVLGSGPQHF
- TRBD1 TRBJ2-3 TRBV20-1 TGCAGTGCTAGCAGACAGGGCCGTAGCACAGATACGCAGTATTTT CSASRQGRSTDTQYF
once - TRBJ2-1 TRBV15 TGTGCCACCCCAGGGATCTCCTGCAATGAGCAGTTCTTC CATPGISCNEQFF
- - TRBJ2-5 TRBV24-1 TGTGTCACCAGTGACCAGGGGACCGGAACCCAAGAGACCCAGTACTTC CVTSDQGTGTQETQYF
- - TRBJ2-3 TRBV2 TGTGCCAGCACCAAGACAGCTAGCACAGATACGCAGTATTTT CASTKTASTDTQYF
- TRBD2 TRBJ2-7 TRBV6-5 TGTGCCAGCAGAGGACTAGCGGGAGTCTACGAGCGGTACTTC CASRGLAGVYERYF
- TRBD2 TRBJ2-1 TRBV2 TGTGCCAGCAGTCGATCGGGGGGGAACAATGAGCAGTTCTTC CASSRSGGNNEQFF
few - TRBJ1-1 TRBV5-1 TGCGCCAGCTACGACGGAAAGTCAATGAACACTGAAGCTTTCTTT CASYDGKSMNTEAFF
- - TRBJ2-5 TRBV2 TGTGCCAGCAGTGTGCTGCGACAATTGGAGACCCAGTACTTC CASSVLRQLETQYF
few TRBD2 TRBJ2-7 TRBV3-1 TGTGCCAGCAGCGACGGACTAGCGGGAACCTACGAGCAGTACTTC CASSDGLAGTYEQYF
- - TRBJ2-2 TRBV3-1 TGTGCCAGCATAAGCCGAGGGCAGACCGGGGAGCTGTTTTTT CASISRGQTGELFF
few - TRBJ2-1 TRBV12-3/TRBV12-4 TGTGCCAGCAGTAAAGGGGGAACTAGCGACGGTGAGCAGTTCTTC CASSKGGTSDGEQFF
- - TRBJ2-5 TRBV21-1 TGTGCCAGCAGCATAATACAACAAGAGACCCAGTACTTC CASSIIQQETQYF
- - TRBJ1-3 TRBV7-9 TGTGCCAGCAGCCAGGACTATGGGCGGATGGGAAACACCATATATTTT CASSQDYGRMGNTIYF
- - TRBJ2-5 TRBV20-1 TGCAGTGCGACGATTCCGCCAAAAGAAGAGACCCAGTACTTC CSATIPPKEETQYF
few TRBD1 TRBJ1-1 TRBV7-9 TGTGCCAGCAGCTCCAACAGGGGGCATAGCACTGAAGCTTTCTTT CASSSNRGHSTEAFF
- - TRBJ2-5 TRBV29-1 TGCAGCATTCATACCGGAAGCCCAGAGACCCAGTACTTC CSIHTGSPETQYF
few - TRBJ2-3 TRBV5-1 TGCGCCAGCAGCCCGCTCGGGGGTCTAACAGATACGCAGTATTTT CASSPLGGLTDTQYF